The 13 T cell receptor beta chains in this list originate from one sample, sequenced in a study of blood T cell repertoires in COVID-19 (dated by TCRdb to the early 2020s). The method behind the library was the immunoSEQ multiplex PCR assay. TCRdb limited this immuneACCESS table to in-frame rearrangements with V and J called. A share of clones is missing; checked studies link under half to unresolved V genes, and the rest is unexplained. Across this sample there are over 200,000 clones, with approximately 90% seen only once. Less than 3.5% of the sample rests with the top ten. Sequenced sample: peripheral blood. The source is a man between 25 and 39 years old with COVID-19, enrolled during active disease.

The chain is built from TRBV5-5 and TRBJ1-1; possible D gene TRBD1, 5 bases. The germline gives CDR1 SGHKS, CDR2 YYEKEE (reference sequence). The CDR3 extends over 15 amino acids. Trimming left V 2 bases short and J 6 bases short, with 17 bases between. CDR3 amino acids: CASSLQAGLFPEAFF. The CDR3 nucleotides are TGTGCCAGCAGCTTACAGGCTGGTTTGTTCCCTGAAGCTTTCTTT.

The chain carries TRBV2 and TRBJ2-1, with 14 bases aligning to TRBD2. V shed 4 bases, J shed 9 bases, and the junction held 11 bases outside the gene matches. This CDR3 has 17 amino acids. CDR1 is SNHLY and CDR2 is FYNNEI in the germline V gene. The CDR3 region has the DNA TGTGCCAGCAGTGGTCCCGGACTAGCGGGAGGTCAGGGTGAGCAGTTCTTC. This sequence encodes CASSGPGLAGGQGEQFF. Using reference TRBV2 and TRBJ2-1 for the parts outside the CDR3, the full variable domain is EPEVTQTPSHQVTQMGQEVILRCVPISNHLYFYWYRQILGQKVEFLVSFYNNEISEKSEIFDDQFSVERPDGSNFTLKIRSTKLEDSAMYFCASSGPGLAGGQGEQFFGPGTRLTVL.

This sequence joins TRBV4-1 and TRBJ2-1, with 11 bases that match TRBD2. This CDR3 spans 14 amino acids. Germline V gene sequence: CDR1 MGHRA, CDR2 YSYEKL. Germline trimming cut 8 bases from V and 5 bases from J; bases unmatched to any gene: 5. DNA of the CDR3: TGCGCCAGCTCTGGGACTAGCGGTCACAATGAGCAGTTCTTC. Translating gives CASSGTSGHNEQFF.

Details on this clone: Germline is not matched at one junction end, which may reflect a read error. The chain uses TRBV7-9 and TRBJ2-1; 11 nucleotides align to TRBD2. The CDR3 covers 16 residues. Germline lookup yields CDR1 SEHNR and CDR2 FQNEAQ (reference sequence). The CDR3 DNA reads as TGTGCCAGCAGCGAAGGGACTAGCGGTGCCTACGATGAGCAGTTCTTC. Its protein product is CASSEGTSGAYDEQFF.

J is TRBJ1-1 and V is TRBV28; 9 bases match TRBD1. V was pared by 3 bases and J by 6 bases, with 11 bases of the junction left unmatched. From germline, CDR1 is MDHEN and CDR2 SYDVKM. The CDR3 runs to 16 residues. CDR3 sequence reads: CASSFPVGQGTAEAFF. The DNA for the CDR3 is TGTGCCAGCAGTTTCCCCGTGGGACAGGGCACCGCTGAAGCTTTCTTT.

This clone was seen just once. The chain combines TRBV5-8 with TRBJ1-2; 7 positions match TRBD1. CDR3 size: 15 residues. Trimming took 4 bases from V and 3 from J; bases not matched to a gene: 9. CDR1 SGHTS and CDR2 YDEGEE come from the germline V gene. The DNA of the CDR3 is TGTGCCAGCAGCCAGTTACAGGGGTCTTACTATGGCTACACCTTC. This translates into CASSQLQGSYYGYTF.

V usage is TRBV7-9 and J usage is TRBJ1-2; the match to TRBD1 covers 7 bases. The junction had 4 bases not matched to a gene; V was cut back by 1 base and J by 8 bases. Germline V CDR1 and CDR2: SEHNR, FQNEAQ (reference sequence). The CDR3 loop spans 13 amino acids. In DNA, the CDR3 is TGTGCCAGCAGCTTAGGAGGGACAGAAGGCTACACCTTC. Residues: CASSLGGTEGYTF.

The V call is TRBV6-1, the J call TRBJ1-2; tentatively, D is TRBD1 (6 bases). Germline CDR1 MNHNS, CDR2 SASEGT. CDR3 length: 14 residues. V was trimmed by 2 bases and J by 4 bases, leaving 11 bases between them. As DNA, the CDR3 is TGTGCCAGCAGTGAATCCGGCAGGGGCTATGGCTACACCTTC. As protein: CASSESGRGYGYTF.

This clone appeared a single time. The chain carries TRBV25-1 and TRBJ1-2, with D perhaps matching TRBD1 (5 bases). V was clipped by 0 bases and J by 4 bases, with 12 bases between them. Germline assignment: CDR1 MGHDK and CDR2 SYGVNS. The CDR3 has 15 residues. CDR3 bases: TGTGCCAGCAGTGAATACGAGACAGAGAGCTATGGCTACACCTTC. Protein: CASSEYETESYGYTF.

The chain has TRBV19 and TRBJ1-1, with D perhaps TRBD1 (5 bases). The length of the CDR3 is 11 residues. V was clipped by 3 bases and J by 8 bases, with 7 bases between them. Germline loops: CDR1 LNHDA, CDR2 SQIVND (reference sequence). The CDR3: CASSIYREAFF. In DNA, the CDR3 is TGTGCCAGTAGTATTTACAGGGAAGCTTTCTTT.

The chain links TRBV20-1 to TRBJ1-3; no firm D call. Germline V gene data show CDR1 as DFQATT and CDR2 as SNEGSKA (reference sequence). The CDR3 length is 16 residues. V was cut by 3 bases and J by 4 bases, with 19 bases left in between. In DNA, the CDR3 is TGCAGTGCTAGTTTAGGGCGGGGTTCCGGGGGAAACACCATATATTTT. Its protein is CSASLGRGSGGNTIYF.

This clone was picked up one time. This sequence joins TRBV28 and TRBJ2-7; 7 bases align to TRBD2. V was pared by 11 bases and J by 1 base, with 14 bases of the junction left unmatched. Germline V gives CDR1 MDHEN, CDR2 SYDVKM. The CDR3 totals 15 residues. The CDR3, as DNA: TGTGCCTCCCGGGGGGTGGGGCAGGTATCCTACGAGCAGTACTTC. This sequence encodes CASRGVGQVSYEQYF.

This clone was observed at least ten times. V is TRBV4-3 and J is TRBJ1-2, with 8 nucleotides matching TRBD1. The trim removed 3 bases at V and 7 bases at J, leaving 13 bases unmatched. Germline-derived CDR1 and CDR2 are LGHNA and YSLEER. CDR3 size: 16 residues. The CDR3 sequence: CASSHRGRQGAFGYTF. The CDR3 coding sequence is TGCGCCAGCAGCCACAGGGGAAGGCAGGGGGCGTTTGGCTACACCTTC.